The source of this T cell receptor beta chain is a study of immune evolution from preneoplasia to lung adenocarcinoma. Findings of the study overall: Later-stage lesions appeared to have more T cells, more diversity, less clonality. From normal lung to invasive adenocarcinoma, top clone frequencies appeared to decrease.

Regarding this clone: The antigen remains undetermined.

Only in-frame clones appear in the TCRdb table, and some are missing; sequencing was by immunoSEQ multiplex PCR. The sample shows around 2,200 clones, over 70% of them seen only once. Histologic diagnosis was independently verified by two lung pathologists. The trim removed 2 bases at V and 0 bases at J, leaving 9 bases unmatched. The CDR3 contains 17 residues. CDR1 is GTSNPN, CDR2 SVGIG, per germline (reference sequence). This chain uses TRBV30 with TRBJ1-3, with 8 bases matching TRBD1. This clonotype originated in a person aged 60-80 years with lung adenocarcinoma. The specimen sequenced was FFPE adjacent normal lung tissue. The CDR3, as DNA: TGTGCCTGGAGTACCCGGACAGGGTTTGACTCTGGAAACACCATATATTTT. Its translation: CAWSTRTGFDSGNTIYF.